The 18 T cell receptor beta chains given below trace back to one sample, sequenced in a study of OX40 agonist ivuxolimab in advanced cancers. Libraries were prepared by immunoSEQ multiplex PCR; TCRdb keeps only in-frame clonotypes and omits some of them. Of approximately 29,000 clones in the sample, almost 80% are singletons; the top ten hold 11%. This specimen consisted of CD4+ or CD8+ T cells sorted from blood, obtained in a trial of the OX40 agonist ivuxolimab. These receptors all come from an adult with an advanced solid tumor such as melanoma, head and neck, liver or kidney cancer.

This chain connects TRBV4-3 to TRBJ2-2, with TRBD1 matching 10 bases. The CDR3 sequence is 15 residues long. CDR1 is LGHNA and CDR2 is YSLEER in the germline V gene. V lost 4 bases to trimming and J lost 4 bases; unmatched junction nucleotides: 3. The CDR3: CASSPWTGGTGELFF. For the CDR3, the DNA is TGCGCCAGCAGCCCCTGGACAGGGGGCACCGGGGAGCTGTTTTTT.

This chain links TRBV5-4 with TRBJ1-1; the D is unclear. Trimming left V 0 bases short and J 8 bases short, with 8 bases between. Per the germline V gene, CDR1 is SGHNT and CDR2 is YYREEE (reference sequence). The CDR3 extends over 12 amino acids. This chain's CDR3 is CASSLGRGEAFF. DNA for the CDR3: TGTGCCAGCAGCTTGGGCAGAGGGGAAGCTTTCTTT. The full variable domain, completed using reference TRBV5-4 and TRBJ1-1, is ETGVTQSPTHLIKTRGQQVTLRCSSQSGHNTVSWYQQALGQGPQFIFQYYREEENGRGNFPPRFSGLQFPNYSSELNVNALELDDSALYLCASSLGRGEAFFGQGTRLTVV.

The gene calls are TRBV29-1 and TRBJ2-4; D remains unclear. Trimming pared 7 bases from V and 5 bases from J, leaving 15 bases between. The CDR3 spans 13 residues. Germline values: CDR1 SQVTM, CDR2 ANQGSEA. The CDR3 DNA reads TGCAGCGCCCTGCGCGGTCTCGAAAACATTCAGTACTTC. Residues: CSALRGLENIQYF.

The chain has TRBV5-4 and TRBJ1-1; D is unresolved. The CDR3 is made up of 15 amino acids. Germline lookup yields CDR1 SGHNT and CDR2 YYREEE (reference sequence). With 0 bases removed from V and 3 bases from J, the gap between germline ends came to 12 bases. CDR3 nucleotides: TGTGCCAGCAGCTTGGGGGTGGCAACGGACACTGAAGCTTTCTTT. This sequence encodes CASSLGVATDTEAFF.

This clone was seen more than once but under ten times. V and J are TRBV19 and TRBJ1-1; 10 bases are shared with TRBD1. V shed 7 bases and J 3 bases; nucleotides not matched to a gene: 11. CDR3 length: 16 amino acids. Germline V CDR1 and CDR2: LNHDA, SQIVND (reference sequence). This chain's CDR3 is CASTSDRGDVDTEAFF. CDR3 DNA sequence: TGTGCCAGTACCTCGGACAGGGGGGATGTAGACACTGAAGCTTTCTTT.

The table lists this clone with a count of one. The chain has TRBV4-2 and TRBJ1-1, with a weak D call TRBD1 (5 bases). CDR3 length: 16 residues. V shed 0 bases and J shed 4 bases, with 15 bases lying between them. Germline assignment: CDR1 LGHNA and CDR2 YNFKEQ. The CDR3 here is CASSQDLVARGTEAFF. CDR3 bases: TGTGCCAGCAGCCAAGATCTCGTGGCGAGGGGCACTGAAGCTTTCTTT.

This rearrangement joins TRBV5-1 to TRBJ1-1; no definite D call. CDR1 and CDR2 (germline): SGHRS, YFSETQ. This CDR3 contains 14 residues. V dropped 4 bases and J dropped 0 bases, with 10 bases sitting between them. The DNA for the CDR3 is TGCGCCAGCAGCCTCAGGAGACTGAACACTGAAGCTTTCTTT. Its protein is CASSLRRLNTEAFF. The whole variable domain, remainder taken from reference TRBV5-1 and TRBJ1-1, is KAGVTQTPRYLIKTRGQQVTLSCSPISGHRSVSWYQQTPGQGLQFLFEYFSETQRNKGNFPGRFSGRQFSNSRSEMNVSTLELGDSALYLCASSLRRLNTEAFFGQGTRLTVV.

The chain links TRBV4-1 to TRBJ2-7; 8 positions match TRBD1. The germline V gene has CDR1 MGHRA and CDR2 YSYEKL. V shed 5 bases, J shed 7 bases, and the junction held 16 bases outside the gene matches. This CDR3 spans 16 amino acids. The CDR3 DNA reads TGCGCCAGCAGCACCGGCGCGGACAGGGCTAAGGAGGAGCAGTACTTC. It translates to CASSTGADRAKEEQYF.

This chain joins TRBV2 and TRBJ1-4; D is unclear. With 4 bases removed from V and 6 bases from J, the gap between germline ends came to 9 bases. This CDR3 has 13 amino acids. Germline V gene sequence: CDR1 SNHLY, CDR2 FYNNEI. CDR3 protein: CASSVPYDEKLFF. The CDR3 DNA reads TGTGCCAGCAGTGTACCATACGATGAAAAACTGTTTTTT.

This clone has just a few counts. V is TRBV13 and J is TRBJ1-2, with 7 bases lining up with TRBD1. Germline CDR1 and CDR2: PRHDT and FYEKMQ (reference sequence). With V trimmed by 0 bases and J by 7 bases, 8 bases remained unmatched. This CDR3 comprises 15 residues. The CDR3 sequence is CASSLGLRGGSGYTF. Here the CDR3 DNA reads TGTGCCAGCAGCTTAGGCCTAAGAGGGGGCTCTGGCTACACCTTC.

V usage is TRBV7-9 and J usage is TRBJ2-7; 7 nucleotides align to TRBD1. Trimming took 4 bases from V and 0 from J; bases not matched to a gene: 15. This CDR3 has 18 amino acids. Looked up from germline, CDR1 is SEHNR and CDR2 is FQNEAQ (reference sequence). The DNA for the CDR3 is TGTGCCAGCAGCTCCAAAGAAGGGACAGACTATATCTCCTACGAGCAGTACTTC. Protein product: CASSSKEGTDYISYEQYF.

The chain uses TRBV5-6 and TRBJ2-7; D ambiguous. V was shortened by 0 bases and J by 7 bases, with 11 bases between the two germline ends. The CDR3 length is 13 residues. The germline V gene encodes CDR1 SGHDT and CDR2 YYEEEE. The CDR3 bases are TGTGCCAGCAGCTTGGAGGCCGGTCTTGAGCAGTACTTC. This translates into CASSLEAGLEQYF.

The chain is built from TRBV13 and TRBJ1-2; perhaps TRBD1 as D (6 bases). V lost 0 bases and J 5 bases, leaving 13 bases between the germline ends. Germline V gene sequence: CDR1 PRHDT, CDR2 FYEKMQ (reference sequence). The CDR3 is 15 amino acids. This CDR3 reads CASSLGHGGAYGYTF. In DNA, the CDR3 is TGTGCCAGCAGCTTAGGACACGGGGGGGCGTATGGCTACACCTTC. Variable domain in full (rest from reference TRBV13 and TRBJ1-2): AAGVIQSPRHLIKEKRETATLKCYPIPRHDTVYWYQQGPGQDPQFLISFYEKMQSDKGSIPDRFSAQQFSDYHSELNMSSLELGDSALYFCASSLGHGGAYGYTFGSGTRLTVV.

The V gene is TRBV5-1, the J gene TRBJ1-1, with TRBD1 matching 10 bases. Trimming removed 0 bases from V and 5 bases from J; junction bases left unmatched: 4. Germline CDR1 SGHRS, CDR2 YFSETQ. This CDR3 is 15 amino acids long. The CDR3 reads CASSLAGTGDTEAFF. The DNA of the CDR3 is TGCGCCAGCAGCTTGGCCGGGACAGGGGATACTGAAGCTTTCTTT.

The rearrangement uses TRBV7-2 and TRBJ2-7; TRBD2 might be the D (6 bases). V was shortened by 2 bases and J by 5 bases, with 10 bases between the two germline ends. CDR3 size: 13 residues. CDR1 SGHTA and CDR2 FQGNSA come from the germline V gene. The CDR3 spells CASSLYPGDEQYF. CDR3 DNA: TGTGCCAGCAGCTTATATCCGGGGGACGAGCAGTACTTC.

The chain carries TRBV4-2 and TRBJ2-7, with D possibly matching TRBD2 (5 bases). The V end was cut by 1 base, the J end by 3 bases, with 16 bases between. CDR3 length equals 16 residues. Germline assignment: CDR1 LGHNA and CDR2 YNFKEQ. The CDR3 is CASSQGELDRDYEQYF. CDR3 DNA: TGTGCCAGCAGCCAAGGCGAACTAGACCGCGACTACGAGCAGTACTTC.

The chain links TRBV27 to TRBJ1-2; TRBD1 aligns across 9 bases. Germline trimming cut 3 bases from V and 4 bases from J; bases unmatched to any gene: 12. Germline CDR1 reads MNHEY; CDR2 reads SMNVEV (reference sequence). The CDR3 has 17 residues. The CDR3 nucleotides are TGTGCCAGCAGTTTCGACGCCGGGACAGGGTATACCTATGGCTACACCTTC. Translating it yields CASSFDAGTGYTYGYTF.

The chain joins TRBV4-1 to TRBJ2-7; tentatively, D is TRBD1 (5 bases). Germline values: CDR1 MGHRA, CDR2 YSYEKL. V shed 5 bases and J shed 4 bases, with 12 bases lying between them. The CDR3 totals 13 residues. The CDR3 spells CASSYTQGYEQYF. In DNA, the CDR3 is TGCGCCAGCAGCTATACTCAGGGTTACGAGCAGTACTTC.